This T cell receptor (beta chain) emerged from a study of CD8+ T cells in alopecia areata. The authors extracted RNA and reverse transcribed it into cDNA as the sequencing template. The table came from immunoSEQ multiplex PCR; TCRdb's copy has only in-frame clones and leaves some out. The repertoire holds 150,000 or so clones, with 85% to 90% as singletons. It was from alopecia areata patients that lesional scalp punch biopsies and peripheral blood were collected. Sorted out of PBMCs were CD4+ T cells and CD8+ T cells. The CDR3 runs 12 residues. Looked up from germline, CDR1 is SNHLY and CDR2 is FYNNEI. V lost 6 bases and J lost 7, with 11 bases in between.

Sequencing used CD8+ T cells sorted from blood, obtained at week 0. This sequence joins TRBV2 and TRBJ2-3, with TRBD2 as a possible D gene (5 bases). This TCR was sampled from a human donor with alopecia areata. This chain's CDR3 is CASRDSSYTQYF. CDR3 nucleotides: TGTGCCAGCAGGGATTCTAGCTATACGCAGTATTTT.